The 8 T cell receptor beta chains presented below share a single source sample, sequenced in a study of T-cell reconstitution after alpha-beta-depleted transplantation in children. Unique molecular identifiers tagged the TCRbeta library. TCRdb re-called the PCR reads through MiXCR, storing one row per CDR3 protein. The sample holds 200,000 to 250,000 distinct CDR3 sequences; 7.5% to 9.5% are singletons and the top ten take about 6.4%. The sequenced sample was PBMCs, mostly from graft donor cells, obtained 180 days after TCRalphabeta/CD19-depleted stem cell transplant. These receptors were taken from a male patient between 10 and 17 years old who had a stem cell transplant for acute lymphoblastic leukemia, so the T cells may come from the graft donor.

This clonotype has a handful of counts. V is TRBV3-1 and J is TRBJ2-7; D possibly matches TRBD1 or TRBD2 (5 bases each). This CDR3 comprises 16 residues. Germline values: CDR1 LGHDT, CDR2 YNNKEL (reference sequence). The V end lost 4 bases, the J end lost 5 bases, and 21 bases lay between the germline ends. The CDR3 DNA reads TGTGCCAGCAGCCCCCAGGGACCCTGGGAAGGTCACGAGCAGTACTTC. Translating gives CASSPQGPWEGHEQYF.

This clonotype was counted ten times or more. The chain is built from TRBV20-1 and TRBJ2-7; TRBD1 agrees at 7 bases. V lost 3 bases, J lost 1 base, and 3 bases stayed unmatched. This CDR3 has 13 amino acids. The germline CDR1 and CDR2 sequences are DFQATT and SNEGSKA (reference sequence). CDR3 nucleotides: TGCAGTGCTAGGGAGGACAGGTCCTACGAGCAGTACTTC. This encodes CSAREDRSYEQYF.

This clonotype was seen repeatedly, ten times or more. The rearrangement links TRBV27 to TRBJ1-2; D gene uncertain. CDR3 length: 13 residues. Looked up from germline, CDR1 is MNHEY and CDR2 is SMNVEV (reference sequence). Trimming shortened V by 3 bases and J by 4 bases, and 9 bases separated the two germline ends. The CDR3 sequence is CASSLRKSYGYTF. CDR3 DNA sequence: TGTGCCAGCAGTTTGCGGAAAAGCTATGGCTACACCTTC.

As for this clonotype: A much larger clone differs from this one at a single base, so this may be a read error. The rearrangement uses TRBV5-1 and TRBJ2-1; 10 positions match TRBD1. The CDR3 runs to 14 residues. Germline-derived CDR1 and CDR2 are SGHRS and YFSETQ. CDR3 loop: CASTDRGNYNEPFF. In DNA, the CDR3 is TGCGCCAGCACGGACAGGGGGAACTACAATGAGCCGTTCTTC.

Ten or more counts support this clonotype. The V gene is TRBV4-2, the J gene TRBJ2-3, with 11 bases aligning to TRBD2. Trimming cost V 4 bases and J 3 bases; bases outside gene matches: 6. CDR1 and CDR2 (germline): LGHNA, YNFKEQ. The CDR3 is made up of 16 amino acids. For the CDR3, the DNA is TGTGCCAGCAGCCGATATAGCGGGGGGGCAACAGATACGCAGTATTTT. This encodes CASSRYSGGATDTQYF.

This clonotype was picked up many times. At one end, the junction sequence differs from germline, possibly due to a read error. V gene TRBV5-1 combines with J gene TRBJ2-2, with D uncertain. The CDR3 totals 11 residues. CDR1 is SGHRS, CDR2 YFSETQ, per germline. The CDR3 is CASSFSGELFF. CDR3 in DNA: TGTGCCAGCAGTTTTTCCGGGGAGCTGTTTTTT. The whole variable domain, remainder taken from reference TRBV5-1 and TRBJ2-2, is KAGVTQTPRYLIKTRGQQVTLSCSPISGHRSVSWYQQTPGQGLQFLFEYFSETQRNKGNFPGRFSGRQFSNSRSEMNVSTLELGDSALYLCASSFSGELFFGEGSRLTVL.

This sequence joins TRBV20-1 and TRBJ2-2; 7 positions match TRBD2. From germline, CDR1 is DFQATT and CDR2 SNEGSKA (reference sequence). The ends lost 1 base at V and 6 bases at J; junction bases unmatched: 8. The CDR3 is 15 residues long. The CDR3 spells CSARVGTTTAGELFF. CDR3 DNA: TGCAGTGCTAGAGTGGGGACTACTACCGCCGGGGAGCTGTTTTTT.

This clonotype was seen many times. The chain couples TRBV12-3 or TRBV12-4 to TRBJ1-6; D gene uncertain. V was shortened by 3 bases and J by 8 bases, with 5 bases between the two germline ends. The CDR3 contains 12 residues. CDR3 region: CASSFSYSPLHF. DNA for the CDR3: TGTGCCAGCAGTTTCTCGTATTCACCCCTCCACTTT.